These 19 T cell receptor beta chains came from one sample sequenced in a study of cytomegalovirus exposure and HLA in healthy donors. PCR involved 60 Vbeta and 13 Jbeta primers. Generated by immunoSEQ multiplex PCR, the TCRdb table keeps only in-frame clones and is missing some. The sample records 98,000 or so clones, 75% to 80% being singletons. Material for sequencing was PBMCs. The receptors stem from a female donor in good health and CMV-seronegative.

V usage is TRBV25-1 and J usage is TRBJ1-6; a weak D match, TRBD1 (5 bases). V lost 1 base, J lost 2 bases, and 12 bases lay in between. CDR1 and CDR2 from the germline V gene are MGHDK and SYGVNS. The CDR3 is made up of 17 amino acids. As DNA, the CDR3 is TGTGCCAGCAGTGAATCTCAGGGTAGTACCTATAATTCACCCCTCCACTTT. Protein: CASSESQGSTYNSPLHF.

The V gene is TRBV5-1, the J gene TRBJ2-7; D may be TRBD1 (6 bases). Germline V gene sequence: CDR1 SGHRS, CDR2 YFSETQ. The CDR3 loop spans 14 amino acids. V was clipped by 0 bases and J by 0 bases, with 7 bases between them. The CDR3 loop reads CASSLEQGSYEQYF. The CDR3 DNA is TGCGCCAGCAGCTTGGAACAGGGCTCCTACGAGCAGTACTTC. Complete variable domain (other parts from reference TRBV5-1 and TRBJ2-7): KAGVTQTPRYLIKTRGQQVTLSCSPISGHRSVSWYQQTPGQGLQFLFEYFSETQRNKGNFPGRFSGRQFSNSRSEMNVSTLELGDSALYLCASSLEQGSYEQYFGPGTRLTVT.

This clone showed up just a few times. CDR3 sequence: CASSRSGGTLTDTQYF. CDR3 in DNA: TGTGCCAGCAGCCGTAGCGGAGGGACGCTCACAGATACGCAGTATTTT. The chain is built from TRBV7-9 and TRBJ2-3, with D possibly TRBD2 on 6 matching bases. CDR3 length: 16 amino acids. Trimming removed 5 bases at V and 2 bases at J, with 17 bases between. From germline, CDR1 is SEHNR and CDR2 FQNEAQ (reference sequence).

This chain uses TRBV6-6 with TRBJ1-6; TRBD1 aligns across 7 bases. With V trimmed by 5 bases and J by 11 bases, 6 bases remained unmatched. The CDR3 spans 13 residues. Germline V gene data show CDR1 as MNHNY and CDR2 as SVGAGI (reference sequence). As DNA, the CDR3 is TGTGCCAGCAGTGACAGGGTAGGAACACCCCTCCACTTT. Protein product: CASSDRVGTPLHF.

CDR3 in amino acids: CASSGGHGLNTEAFF. In DNA, the CDR3 is TGTGCCAGCAGCGGGGGACATGGCTTGAACACTGAAGCTTTCTTT. J is TRBJ1-1 and V is TRBV5-6; maybe TRBD1 (6 bases). V lost 4 bases to trimming and J lost 0 bases, with 13 bases between them. This CDR3 has 15 amino acids. CDR1 is SGHDT and CDR2 is YYEEEE in the germline V gene.

The chain has TRBV7-8 and TRBJ1-1, with D perhaps TRBD1 (6 bases). The V end was cut by 3 bases, the J end by 3 bases, with 14 bases between. Looked up from germline, CDR1 is SGHVS and CDR2 is FQNEAQ. This CDR3 comprises 15 residues. CDR3 DNA sequence: TGTGCCAGCAGCTTCTATGGGGGGGGGCACACTGAAGCTTTCTTT. Translated: CASSFYGGGHTEAFF.

This clone was recorded once. The gene calls are TRBV25-1 and TRBJ2-6, with 11 bases fitting TRBD1. The germline gives CDR1 MGHDK, CDR2 SYGVNS. After removal of 4 bases from V and 3 bases from J, the junction contained 5 bases not matched to a gene. The CDR3 is made up of 17 amino acids. In DNA, the CDR3 is TGTGCCAGCAGTGCTTGGGACAGGGGGGGTGGGGCCAACGTCCTGACTTTC. Its protein product is CASSAWDRGGGANVLTF.

V is TRBV7-3 and J is TRBJ2-1; TRBD1 matches at 7 bases. Germline loops: CDR1 SGHTA, CDR2 FQGTGA. V was pared by 0 bases and J by 14 bases, with 7 bases of the junction left unmatched. The CDR3 consists of 13 residues. The CDR3 DNA reads as TGTGCCAGCAGCTTAACCACAGGGGAAGGAGAGTTCTTC. Its protein product is CASSLTTGEGEFF.

The rearrangement joins TRBV11-2 to TRBJ2-5; 8 bases fit TRBD1. The trim removed 5 bases at V and 4 bases at J, leaving 3 bases unmatched. CDR1 is SGHAT, CDR2 FQNNGV, per germline. This CDR3 spans 13 amino acids. The CDR3 is CASSRDRGETQYF. In DNA, the CDR3 is TGTGCCAGCAGCCGAGACAGGGGAGAGACCCAGTACTTC. The entire variable domain, with the rest obtained from reference TRBV11-2 and TRBJ2-5, is as follows: EAGVAQSPRYKIIEKRQSVAFWCNPISGHATLYWYQQILGQGPKLLIQFQNNGVVDDSQLPKDRFSAERLKGVDSTLKIQPAKLEDSAVYLCASSRDRGETQYFGPGTRLLVL.

The chain employs TRBV6-5 and TRBJ2-1, with D maybe TRBD1 (6 bases). From germline, CDR1 is MNHEY and CDR2 SVGAGI. This CDR3 region has 14 residues. V was trimmed by 5 bases and J by 7 bases, leaving 15 bases between them. This CDR3 is CASSLQGANNEQFF. As DNA, the CDR3 is TGTGCCAGCAGTCTACAGGGCGCTAATAATGAGCAGTTCTTC.

Here the CDR3 DNA reads TGTGCCAGCAGTTACGCGGGGATAGCCGGGGAGCTGTTTTTT. Its translation is CASSYAGIAGELFF. The chain has TRBV6-5 and TRBJ2-2; TRBD2 might be the D (6 bases). Germline assignment: CDR1 MNHEY and CDR2 SVGAGI. The CDR3 spans 14 residues. Trimming stripped 2 bases from V and 6 bases from J, with 10 bases between.

The chain links TRBV27 to TRBJ2-1; 8 bases agree with TRBD2. Trimming at V came to 6 bases and at J to 0 bases, leaving 10 bases not matched to a gene. Per the germline V gene, CDR1 is MNHEY and CDR2 is SMNVEV (reference sequence). CDR3 length: 17 residues. The CDR3 protein is CASRPFTSGSSYNEQFF. The CDR3 bases are TGTGCCAGCAGACCCTTCACTAGCGGAAGCTCCTACAATGAGCAGTTCTTC.

V is TRBV10-3 and J is TRBJ1-1; a weak D match, TRBD1 (5 bases). V was cut by 2 bases and J by 4 bases, with 17 bases left in between. The CDR3 extends over 16 amino acids. Germline V CDR1 and CDR2: ENHRY, SYGVKD. The CDR3 DNA is TGTGCCATCAGTGAGGTCAGCGTAGGGGTAGGCACTGAAGCTTTCTTT. Translation gives CAISEVSVGVGTEAFF.

This sequence joins TRBV7-9 and TRBJ2-7; 9 positions agree with TRBD1. V was clipped by 5 bases and J by 6 bases; unmatched bases: 5. Germline lookup yields CDR1 SEHNR and CDR2 FQNEAQ (reference sequence). The CDR3 is 13 amino acids. CDR3 DNA: TGTGCCAGCAGCCCCGGGACAGGGACCGAGCAGTACTTC. Its translation is CASSPGTGTEQYF. Supplemented by reference TRBV7-9 and TRBJ2-7, the full variable domain reads DTGVSQNPRHKITKRGQNVTFRCDPISEHNRLYWYRQTLGQGPEFLTYFQNEAQLEKSRLLSDRFSAERPKGSFSTLEIQRTEQGDSAMYLCASSPGTGTEQYFGPGTRLTVT.

This clone was found once. The V and J genes are TRBV6-1 and TRBJ2-7; tentatively, D is TRBD2 (6 bases). Looked up from germline, CDR1 is MNHNS and CDR2 is SASEGT. Trimming removed 4 bases at V and 3 bases at J, with 19 bases between. The CDR3 length is 16 residues. CDR3 bases: TGTGCCAGCAGTGCGCCTAAGGGACTTCTAAACTACGAGCAGTACTTC. Residues: CASSAPKGLLNYEQYF.

The chain employs TRBV19 and TRBJ2-5, with 8 bases fitting TRBD1. Germline CDR1 LNHDA, CDR2 SQIVND (reference sequence). The CDR3 runs to 15 residues. V was pared by 5 bases and J by 0 bases, with 5 bases of the junction left unmatched. The CDR3: CASSDRGRYQETQYF. In DNA form, the CDR3 reads TGTGCCAGTAGTGACAGGGGCCGGTACCAAGAGACCCAGTACTTC.

The chain has TRBV11-2 and TRBJ1-1; D possibly corresponds to TRBD1 (5 bases). This CDR3 comprises 15 residues. CDR1 is SGHAT and CDR2 is FQNNGV in the germline V gene. Trimming removed 2 bases from V and 4 bases from J, with 14 bases in between. The CDR3: CASSLRQFMSTEAFF. CDR3 bases: TGTGCCAGCAGCTTACGACAGTTTATGAGCACTGAAGCTTTCTTT.

The gene calls are TRBV4-3 and TRBJ2-1; D gene ambiguous. Germline loops: CDR1 LGHNA, CDR2 YSLEER. V lost 0 bases and J lost 10, with 13 bases in between. This CDR3 has 14 amino acids. The CDR3 DNA sequence: TGCGCCAGCAGCCAAGACTCCACGGGTCGGGAGCAGTTCTTC. It is translated as CASSQDSTGREQFF.

The genes are TRBV7-2 and TRBJ1-2; 11 bases fit TRBD1. This CDR3 spans 14 amino acids. Germline V CDR1 and CDR2: SGHTA, FQGNSA. The J segment lost 4 bases and the V segment lost 5 bases, leaving 3 bases of the junction unmatched. The CDR3 DNA reads as TGTGCCAGCAGCCCGGGACAGGGGGTCTATGGCTACACCTTC. Translation gives CASSPGQGVYGYTF.